Included here is one TCR beta chain sequence, with context. These data are taken from a study of blood T cell repertoires in COVID-19. The length of the CDR3 is 15 residues. Trimming at V came to 5 bases and at J to 2 bases, leaving 7 bases not matched to a gene. Germline CDR1 is SGHRS and CDR2 is YFSETQ. Sequencing was performed with immunoSEQ multiplex PCR; in TCRdb, only in-frame clones are kept and a portion is missing. Here the sample spans just over 75,000 clones, roughly 89% being singletons. The material sequenced was peripheral blood. This clonotype was obtained from a man aged 50 or older with acute or convalescent COVID-19. The rearrangement uses TRBV5-1 and TRBJ2-1, with 7 bases matching TRBD1. Here the CDR3 DNA reads TGCGCCAGCAGGCAAACCGGGACAGCCTACAATGAGCAGTTCTTC. Its protein is CASRQTGTAYNEQFF.